This entry concerns a single TCR beta chain. The antigen remains unidentified. Donors sampled were nominally healthy, though unrecorded immune exposures were likely. The PCR had 60 Vbeta and 13 Jbeta primers. Per the authors' pipeline: The count from a later analysis was some 81 million unique TCR beta chains, around 11 million of them shared. Assay: immunoSEQ multiplex PCR; the TCRdb copy retains only in-frame clones and omits some. V and J calls and clone size are copied from that table; D and trimming were computed from the DNA. Of about 90,000 clones in the sample, more than 65% were seen once. This record comes from a study of cytomegalovirus exposure and HLA in healthy donors. There are 14 residues in the CDR3. Trimming left V 4 bases short and J 3 bases short, with 10 bases between. The V gene's germline CDR1 is LNHDA and CDR2 SQIVND (reference sequence). Study-wide results and caveats: When analyzed later, a missense DCLRE1C variant was found to be linked to TCR beta V- and J-gene trimming.

The receptor comes from a young man in good health and CMV-seronegative. The sample comprised PBMCs. The rearrangement uses TRBV19 and TRBJ1-5; D is uncertain. DNA for the CDR3: TGTGCCAGTAGTACCTACAGTTACAATCAGCCCCAGCATTTT. Translating it yields CASSTYSYNQPQHF. Full variable domain (missing parts from reference TRBV19 and TRBJ1-5): DGGITQSPKYLFRKEGQNVTLSCEQNLNHDAMYWYRQDPGQGLRLIYYSQIVNDFQKGDIAEGYSVSREKKESFPLTVTSAQKNPTAFYLCASSTYSYNQPQHFGDGTRLSIL.